A selection of T cell receptor beta chains follows, all from one sample in a study of Ad26.COV2.S vaccination and SARS-CoV-2 variants. Sequencing used immunoSEQ multiplex PCR; TCRdb keeps in-frame clones, though not all of them. The table includes about half a million clones, about 89% detected once. This specimen consisted of peripheral blood, obtained in a trial of Ad26.COV2.S vaccine versus placebo. Receptors originate from a person between 18 and 60 years old who received the Ad26.COV2.S COVID-19 vaccine or a placebo. CDR3s include the opening cysteine and the closing phenylalanine or tryptophan. D genes are given only for firm matches. The listing skips clone size in some rows; elsewhere it reads once, few, many or a size class.

v_gene	d_gene	abundance	j_gene	CDR3aa	CDR3nt
TRBV12-3/TRBV12-4	.	.	TRBJ2-5	CASRGLSAQYF	TGTGCCAGCAGGGGGCTTAGCGCCCAGTACTTC
TRBV6-2/TRBV6-3	.	.	TRBJ2-1	CASSYVRNEQFF	TGTGCCAGCAGTTACGTCCGGAATGAGCAGTTCTTC
TRBV7-9	.	.	TRBJ2-7	CASSQQGYEQYF	TGTGCCAGCAGTCAACAGGGATACGAGCAGTACTTC
TRBV7-9	TRBD1	.	TRBJ1-1	CASSLPTGGGSTEAFF	TGTGCCAGCAGCCTTCCGACAGGGGGCGGAAGCACTGAAGCTTTCTTT
TRBV28	.	.	TRBJ1-1	CASSSGANTEAFF	TGTGCCAGCAGTTCTGGCGCGAACACTGAAGCTTTCTTT
TRBV24-1	TRBD2	.	TRBJ2-1	CATSDPDPLAGSSYNEQFF	TGTGCCACCAGTGATCCAGATCCCCTAGCGGGATCTTCCTACAATGAGCAGTTCTTC
TRBV27	.	.	TRBJ1-1	CASRTTVNTEAFF	TGTGCCAGCAGAACGACAGTAAACACTGAAGCTTTCTTT
TRBV6-1	TRBD1	.	TRBJ2-1	CASSETNRGRYNEQFF	TGTGCCAGCAGTGAGACGAACAGGGGGCGGTACAATGAGCAGTTCTTC
TRBV28	TRBD1	.	TRBJ1-2	CASSWTGGDYGYTF	TGTGCCAGCAGTTGGACAGGGGGCGACTATGGCTACACCTTC
TRBV6-5	TRBD2	once	TRBJ2-5	CASSPGLAGAETQYF	TGTGCCAGCAGTCCGGGACTAGCGGGAGCCGAGACCCAGTACTTC
TRBV25-1	.	few	TRBJ1-2	CASSENDGYTF	TGTGCCAGCAGTGAGAACGATGGCTACACCTTC
TRBV2	.	.	TRBJ1-1	CASKGDGTEAFF	TGTGCCAGCAAAGGGGATGGCACTGAAGCTTTCTTT
TRBV6-1	.	.	TRBJ2-7	CASSEVGLGYQGQYF	TGTGCCAGCAGTGAAGTAGGACTCGGTTACCAGGGGCAGTACTTC
TRBV5-1	.	.	TRBJ2-7	CASSHGTGDYEQYF	TGCGCCAGCAGCCACGGGACTGGCGACTACGAGCAGTACTTC
TRBV28	.	.	TRBJ1-2	CASSTGTPWTYGYTF	TGTGCCAGCAGTACGGGGACACCCTGGACCTATGGCTACACCTTC
TRBV12-3/TRBV12-4	.	.	TRBJ1-1	CASSFRGTEAFF	TGTGCCAGCAGTTTCCGGGGAACTGAAGCTTTCTTT
TRBV5-1	TRBD2	.	TRBJ2-1	CASSLASGSRNEQFF	TGCGCCAGCAGCTTGGCTAGCGGGAGTCGGAATGAGCAGTTCTTC